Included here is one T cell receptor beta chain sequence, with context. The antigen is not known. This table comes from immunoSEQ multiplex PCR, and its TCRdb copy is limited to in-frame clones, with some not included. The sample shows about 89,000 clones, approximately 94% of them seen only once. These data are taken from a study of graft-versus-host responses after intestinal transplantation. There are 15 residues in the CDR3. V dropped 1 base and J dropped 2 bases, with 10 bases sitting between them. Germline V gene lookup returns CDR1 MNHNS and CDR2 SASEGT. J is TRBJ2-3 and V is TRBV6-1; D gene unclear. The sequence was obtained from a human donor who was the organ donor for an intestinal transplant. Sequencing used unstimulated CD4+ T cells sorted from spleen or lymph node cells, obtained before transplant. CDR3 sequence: CASSEVRAATDTQYF. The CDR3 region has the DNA TGTGCCAGCAGTGAAGTCAGAGCTGCCACAGATACGCAGTATTTT.